This entry is about one TCR beta chain. Its specificity is unknown. cDNA libraries of TCR beta carried unique molecular identifiers. T cells numbering roughly 1 to 11 million yielded cDNA molecules that totaled about 500,000. MiXCR was run by TCRdb on the PCR reads, yielding one entry per CDR3 protein. The data hold about 460,000 distinct CDR3 sequences, with over 35% observed a single time. The sample originates from a study of post-analysis software for immune sequencing data. Notes on the study in general: Significantly lower normalized Chao1 diversity was seen in multiple sclerosis patients than in controls. Comparison of patients with controls showed 5 or 6 TRBV segments more frequent in patients, TRBV5-6, TRBV5-1 and TRBV20-1 among them.

This CDR3 region has 14 residues. Germline V CDR1 and CDR2: SGHVS, FNYEAQ. The receptor was derived from a girl between 10 and 17 years old with multiple sclerosis. Specimen: blood. The chain combines TRBV7-6 with TRBJ2-5; D is unclear. Judging by the DNA end, TRBJ2-7 fits better; the J call may be wrong. CDR3 sequence reads: CASSLSGARSEQYF. CDR3 nucleotides: TGTGCCAGCAGCTTGTCCGGAGCTAGGAGCGAGCAGTACTTC.